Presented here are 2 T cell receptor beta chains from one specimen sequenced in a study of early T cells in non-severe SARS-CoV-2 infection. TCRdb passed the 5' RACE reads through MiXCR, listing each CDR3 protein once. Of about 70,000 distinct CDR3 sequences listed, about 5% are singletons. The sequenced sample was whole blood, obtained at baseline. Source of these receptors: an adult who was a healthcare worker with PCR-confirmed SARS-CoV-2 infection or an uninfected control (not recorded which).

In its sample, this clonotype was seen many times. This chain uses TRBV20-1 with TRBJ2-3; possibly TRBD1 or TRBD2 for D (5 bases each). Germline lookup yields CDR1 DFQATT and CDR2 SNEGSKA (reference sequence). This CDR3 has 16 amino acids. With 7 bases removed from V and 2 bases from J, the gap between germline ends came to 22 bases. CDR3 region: CSGAGTHLYTTDTQYF. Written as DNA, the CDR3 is TGCAGTGGGGCCGGGACCCACCTCTACACCACAGATACGCAGTATTTT.

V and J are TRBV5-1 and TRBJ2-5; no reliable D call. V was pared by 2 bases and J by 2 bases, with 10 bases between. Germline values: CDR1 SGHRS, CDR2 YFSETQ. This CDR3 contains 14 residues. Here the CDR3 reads CASSLDPRQETQYF. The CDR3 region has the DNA TGCGCCAGCAGCTTAGACCCCCGACAAGAGACCCAGTACTTC.